Each of the 14 T cell receptor beta chains below was sequenced from the same sample in a study of shared clonotypes between healthy human individuals. Using immunoSEQ multiplex PCR, the repertoire was profiled, and TCRdb retains in-frame clones only, with some absent. The table lists millions of clones, roughly 94% of them singletons, with about 1.1% in the top ten. It was CD45RO-negative cells, positively selected for CCR7, that made up naive CD8 cells, with terminally differentiated effector memory CD45RA+ cells excluded. The sequenced material came from naive CD8+ T cells sorted from blood. The receptors here all came from a young man in good health.

The V call is TRBV7-8, the J call TRBJ2-7; 9 positions match TRBD1. CDR1 is SGHVS and CDR2 is FQNEAQ in the germline V gene. V lost 6 bases to trimming and J lost 3 bases; unmatched junction nucleotides: 9. The CDR3 runs to 15 residues. The CDR3 bases are TGTGCCAGCAGTTTAAGCAGACAGGGGGACTACGAGCAGTACTTC. Translating gives CASSLSRQGDYEQYF.

The V gene is TRBV27, the J gene TRBJ1-4, with D possibly matching TRBD1 (5 bases). In germline, CDR1 is MNHEY, CDR2 SMNVEV (reference sequence). V lost 6 bases to trimming and J lost 0 bases, with 14 bases between them. The CDR3 sequence is 16 residues long. CDR3 region: CASSIQRDATNEKLFF. DNA of the CDR3: TGTGCCAGCAGCATTCAAAGGGACGCAACTAATGAAAAACTGTTTTTT. The full variable domain, completed using reference TRBV27 and TRBJ1-4, is EAQVTQNPRYLITVTGKKLTVTCSQNMNHEYMSWYRQDPGLGLRQIYYSMNVEVTDKGDVPEGYKVSRKEKRNFPLILESPSPNQTSLYFCASSIQRDATNEKLFFGSGTQLSVL.

This chain uses TRBV2 with TRBJ1-4; weak D call: TRBD1 (5 bases). The CDR3 is made up of 16 amino acids. Per the germline V gene, CDR1 is SNHLY and CDR2 is FYNNEI. Trimming removed 1 base from V and 3 bases from J, with 12 bases in between. The chain's CDR3 is CASSEDAGLANEKLFF. The CDR3 DNA sequence: TGTGCCAGCAGTGAAGACGCGGGGCTGGCTAATGAAAAACTGTTTTTT.

The chain combines TRBV28 with TRBJ1-1; possibly TRBD1 for D (6 bases). The V gene lost 6 bases and the J gene lost 0 bases, with 20 bases spanning the gap. The CDR3 runs 17 residues. The germline V gene encodes CDR1 MDHEN and CDR2 SYDVKM. CDR3 nucleotides: TGTGCCAGCAGCCCCTCCCTTTGGACAGAAATGAACACTGAAGCTTTCTTT. It codes for CASSPSLWTEMNTEAFF.

CDR3 sequence (DNA): TGTGCCTGGAGTGTTGGGACCCGTGGATACGAGCAGTACTTC. It specifies CAWSVGTRGYEQYF. The chain links TRBV30 to TRBJ2-7; either TRBD1 or TRBD2 may fit D (5 bases each). V was shortened by 0 bases and J by 4 bases, with 13 bases between the two germline ends. CDR3 length equals 14 residues. The V gene's germline CDR1 is GTSNPN and CDR2 SVGIG (reference sequence).

This chain connects TRBV13 to TRBJ2-5; a weak D match, TRBD2 (6 bases). V was trimmed by 2 bases and J by 2 bases, leaving 12 bases between them. The CDR3 is made up of 15 amino acids. Germline lookup yields CDR1 PRHDT and CDR2 FYEKMQ (reference sequence). The CDR3 reads CASSLWGSGQETQYF. In DNA form, the CDR3 reads TGTGCCAGCAGCTTATGGGGTAGCGGTCAAGAGACCCAGTACTTC.

The J gene is TRBJ1-1, the V gene TRBV18; no reliable D call. V was pared by 4 bases and J by 5 bases, with 17 bases between. The CDR3 totals 15 residues. Germline loops: CDR1 KGHSH, CDR2 LQKENI. The CDR3 region has the DNA TGTGCCAGCTCACAACCCGGGGAGGGTGGGACTGAAGCTTTCTTT. Translated: CASSQPGEGGTEAFF.

CDR3 in amino acids: CASVDTQYF. CDR3 nucleotide sequence: TGTGCCAGCGTAGATACGCAGTATTTT. The chain links TRBV9 to TRBJ2-3, with D hard to call. Germline V gene lookup returns CDR1 SGDLS and CDR2 YYNGEE. V lost 7 bases, J lost 5 bases, and 2 bases lay in between. The CDR3 loop spans 9 amino acids.

The chain combines TRBV7-9 with TRBJ2-1; D may be TRBD1 or TRBD2 (6 bases each). Trimming cost V 7 bases and J 3 bases, with 28 bases left between them. The CDR3 contains 19 residues. Per germline, CDR1 SEHNR and CDR2 FQNEAQ (reference sequence). The CDR3 sequence: CASTPDVGGGTSHYNEQFF. The CDR3 DNA reads as TGTGCCAGCACCCCCGATGTGGGGGGCGGGACCTCTCACTACAATGAGCAGTTCTTC.

This clone was observed once. J is TRBJ1-6 and V is TRBV21-1; TRBD1 was called by the table and not checked on the DNA. TRBV21-1 is tagged as a pseudogene. The CDR3 spans 13 residues. The CDR3, as DNA: TGTGCCAGCAGCGTGATCAGGGGATCTCTTCTCCACTTT. It specifies CASSVIRGSLLHF.

The chain couples TRBV29-1 to TRBJ1-2; D may be TRBD1 (6 bases). Per the germline V gene, CDR1 is SQVTM and CDR2 is ANQGSEA. V lost 1 base and J 4 bases, leaving 10 bases between the germline ends. This CDR3 spans 13 amino acids. CDR3: CSVEVSTGYGYTF. The CDR3 coding sequence is TGCAGCGTTGAAGTCTCGACAGGCTATGGCTACACCTTC.

The chain recombines TRBV28 with TRBJ2-5, with a tentative D call TRBD1 (5 bases). The V end lost 7 bases, the J end lost 3 bases, and 15 bases lay between the germline ends. Germline V gives CDR1 MDHEN, CDR2 SYDVKM. The length of the CDR3 is 14 residues. CDR3 in DNA: TGTGCCAGCACTTTCCAGGGTGTGAAAGAGACCCAGTACTTC. As protein: CASTFQGVKETQYF.

V gene TRBV6-5 combines with J gene TRBJ2-7; D perhaps matches TRBD1 (6 bases). Trimming left V 6 bases short and J 1 base short, with 16 bases between. CDR3 length: 15 amino acids. Germline lookup yields CDR1 MNHEY and CDR2 SVGAGI. The CDR3 DNA is TGTGCCAGCAGGCCCCCGACCCAGGGGTCCTACGAGCAGTACTTC. Protein sequence: CASRPPTQGSYEQYF.

The rearrangement links TRBV7-9 to TRBJ2-7, with 15 bases lining up with TRBD2. This CDR3 comprises 18 residues. J gave up 4 bases and V 3 bases, and 10 bases lay outside the gene matches. Germline-derived CDR1 and CDR2 are SEHNR and FQNEAQ (reference sequence). CDR3 sequence (DNA): TGTGCCAGCAGCTTCCCCTCCGGGACTAGCGGGAGGAGATACGAGCAGTACTTC. Its translation: CASSFPSGTSGRRYEQYF. Based on the CDR3 plus reference TRBV7-9 and TRBJ2-7, the full variable domain is DTGVSQNPRHKITKRGQNVTFRCDPISEHNRLYWYRQTLGQGPEFLTYFQNEAQLEKSRLLSDRFSAERPKGSFSTLEIQRTEQGDSAMYLCASSFPSGTSGRRYEQYFGPGTRLTVT.